This T cell receptor (beta chain) was identified in a study of blood T cell repertoires in COVID-19. As for the study in general: PBMCs, B-cell-depleted T cells, or T cells provided the cDNA or gDNA that made up the material.

The CDR3 has 17 residues. Trimming took 0 bases from V and 9 from J; bases not matched to a gene: 9. CDR1 is SGHAT, CDR2 FQNNGV, per germline. Profiling relied on immunoSEQ multiplex PCR, and the TCRdb table lists in-frame clones only, not all of them. The table lists about 170,000 clones, roughly 90% of them singletons. The sample was peripheral blood. The chain couples TRBV11-2 to TRBJ2-1; 12 nucleotides align to TRBD2. The sequence derives from a man aged 30 to 45 with COVID-19, enrolled during active disease. The CDR3 DNA sequence: TGTGCCAGCAGCTTAGACTTGTTGGGACTAGCGGGTTTTGAGCAGTTCTTC. Protein sequence: CASSLDLLGLAGFEQFF.